This TCR beta chain was sequenced for a study of blood T cell repertoires in COVID-19. The CDR3 has 14 residues. Per germline, CDR1 MNHEY and CDR2 SVGAGI. The ends lost 5 bases at V and 5 bases at J; junction bases unmatched: 6. Profiling relied on immunoSEQ multiplex PCR, and the TCRdb table lists in-frame clones only, not all of them. The sample holds roughly 90,000 clones; 85% to 90% are singletons and the top ten take roughly 5.4%. Sequencing was done on a sample of peripheral blood. This sequence joins TRBV6-5 and TRBJ1-1; 9 bases agree with TRBD1. This receptor was identified in a man in his forties with acute or convalescent COVID-19. This CDR3 reads CASSPPGQGTEAFF. The CDR3 DNA sequence: TGTGCCAGCAGTCCCCCGGGACAGGGAACTGAAGCTTTCTTT.